A single sample is the source of the 18 T cell receptor beta chains below, sequenced in a study of CD8+CD57+ T cells in acquired aplastic anemia. Genomic DNA constituted the template upon which TCR beta VDJ and CDR3 profiling was performed. TCRdb re-derived calls from the reads in MiXCR, one entry per CDR3 protein. Altogether 200,000 to 250,000 distinct CDR3 sequences are present, 34% being singletons, with the ten largest covering 0.9% to 1.2%. Sequencing was carried out using sorted CD4+, CD8+, or CD8+CD57+ T cells (not recorded which) from PBMCs. Source of these receptors: a human donor in good health, serving as a control.

On this clonotype: Its ends do not fully match the called genes, so a read error is possible. CDR3 sequence: CAGSLAKDGETQYF. Here the CDR3 DNA reads TGTGCCGGCAGCTTGGCCAAGGACGGGGAGACCCAGTACTTC. The chain combines TRBV5-4 with TRBJ2-5; unclear D gene. CDR1 is SGHNT, CDR2 YYREEE, per germline (reference sequence). This CDR3 has 14 amino acids.

This clonotype showed up many times. The chain combines TRBV7-2 with TRBJ1-2, with 7 nucleotides matching TRBD1. This CDR3 has 14 residues. Germline loops: CDR1 SGHTA, CDR2 FQGNSA. V was pared by 5 bases and J by 4 bases, with 7 bases of the junction left unmatched. CDR3 DNA sequence: TGTGCCAGCAGCGTTCAACAGGGGACCTATGGCTACACCTTC. Amino acids: CASSVQQGTYGYTF.

The chain has TRBV30 and TRBJ1-3, with D possibly matching TRBD1 (6 bases). CDR3 length: 14 residues. V lost 0 bases and J lost 3, with 9 bases in between. Germline lookup yields CDR1 GTSNPN and CDR2 SVGIG (reference sequence). In DNA, the CDR3 is TGTGCCTGGAGTGTACAGGGAAATGGAAACACCATATATTTT. It is translated as CAWSVQGNGNTIYF.

This clonotype was seen ten or more times. This sequence joins TRBV2 and TRBJ1-5; TRBD1 matches at 7 bases. Trimming cost V 5 bases and J 2 bases; bases outside gene matches: 6. Looked up from germline, CDR1 is SNHLY and CDR2 is FYNNEI. The CDR3 covers 15 residues. The CDR3 loop reads CASSKLGQGNQPQHF. The CDR3 coding sequence is TGTGCCAGCAGTAAACTCGGACAGGGCAATCAGCCCCAGCATTTT.

This clonotype was counted many times. The V call is TRBV29-1, the J call TRBJ2-5, with 9 nucleotides matching TRBD1. The CDR3 is 15 amino acids. Germline lookup yields CDR1 SQVTM and CDR2 ANQGSEA. The V segment lost 1 base and the J segment 4 bases; nucleotides outside the gene matches: 7. CDR3 DNA: TGCAGCGTTGAAGGGGAGGGACAGGGACGAGAGACCCAGTACTTC. This codes for CSVEGEGQGRETQYF.

At least ten counts were recorded for this clonotype. Here the CDR3 DNA reads TGTGCCAGCAGAGTGCCGCCGGGACCCTCCTACAATGAGCAGTTCTTC. This translates into CASRVPPGPSYNEQFF. V and J are TRBV7-9 and TRBJ2-1; D assignment may be TRBD1 or TRBD2 (5 bases each). Per germline, CDR1 SEHNR and CDR2 FQNEAQ (reference sequence). Trimming cost V 6 bases and J 0 bases, with 15 bases left between them. The CDR3 has 16 amino acids.

This clonotype was counted a few times. V usage is TRBV3-1 and J usage is TRBJ2-1, with a possible D match to TRBD2 (6 bases). The CDR3 extends over 13 amino acids. CDR1 and CDR2 from the germline V gene are LGHDT and YNNKEL (reference sequence). V was trimmed by 0 bases and J by 12 bases, leaving 12 bases between them. The CDR3 nucleotides read TGTGCCAGCAGCCAAGACACTCGGCGGGGGCAGTTCTTC. Translation gives CASSQDTRRGQFF.

This clonotype appeared many times. The rearrangement uses TRBV19 and TRBJ2-7; the D gene is possibly TRBD2 (6 bases). The germline V gene has CDR1 LNHDA and CDR2 SQIVND (reference sequence). Trimming stripped 10 bases from V and 10 bases from J, with 17 bases between. This CDR3 spans 11 amino acids. The CDR3 protein is CATQGGVEQYF. CDR3 in DNA: TGTGCCACCCAGGGCGGGGTAGAACAGTACTTC.

This clonotype has a count of ten or more. V and J are TRBV7-6 and TRBJ2-1; D is uncertain. The germline V gene encodes CDR1 SGHVS and CDR2 FNYEAQ. The CDR3 sequence is 15 residues long. Trimming removed 0 bases at V and 7 bases at J, with 13 bases between. The CDR3 protein is CASSLARPSSNEQFF. The CDR3 coding sequence is TGTGCCAGCAGCTTAGCGCGCCCTAGTTCAAATGAGCAGTTCTTC.

The genes are TRBV5-4 and TRBJ2-2, with D perhaps matching TRBD2 (7 bases). From germline, CDR1 is SGHNT and CDR2 YYREEE (reference sequence). Trimming pared 2 bases from V and 4 bases from J, leaving 12 bases between. This CDR3 is built from 15 residues. The CDR3 DNA reads as TGTGCCAGCAGCTTCCGGGGGGCTGGCACCGGGGAGCTGTTTTTT. This translates into CASSFRGAGTGELFF.

The chain is built from TRBV6-5 and TRBJ2-1; D gene unclear. CDR1 MNHEY and CDR2 SVGAGI come from the germline V gene. Trimming removed 3 bases at V and 4 bases at J, with 13 bases between. The CDR3 consists of 15 residues. The CDR3 spells CASSYDAEPYNEQFF. In DNA form, the CDR3 reads TGTGCCAGCAGTTATGACGCGGAACCTTACAATGAGCAGTTCTTC.

Turning to this clonotype: A read error is possible here, since a much larger clone lies one base away. The chain is built from TRBV9 and TRBJ2-1, with 8 bases fitting TRBD1. The CDR3 runs 19 residues. Germline values: CDR1 SGDLS, CDR2 YYNGEE. Trimming at V came to 0 bases and at J to 2 bases, leaving 13 bases not matched to a gene. Here the CDR3 reads CASSVGTGMGPGPYNEQFF. The DNA for the CDR3 is TGTGCCAGCAGCGTAGGGACAGGGATGGGTCCTGGCCCCTACAATGAGCAGTTCTTC.

V and J are TRBV19 and TRBJ2-1; tentatively, D is TRBD2 (6 bases). CDR1 is LNHDA and CDR2 is SQIVND in the germline V gene (reference sequence). The CDR3 is made up of 16 amino acids. Trimming stripped 4 bases from V and 15 bases from J, with 28 bases between. CDR3 DNA sequence: TGTGCCAGTAGTACAGAGGACTACAGCTCCTACAATGAGTGGTTCTTC. Translated: CASSTEDYSSYNEWFF.

This clonotype was seen at least ten times. The V call is TRBV2, the J call TRBJ2-5; 12 nucleotides line up with TRBD2. The J segment lost 5 bases and the V segment lost 1 base, leaving 11 bases of the junction unmatched. Germline values: CDR1 SNHLY, CDR2 FYNNEI. The CDR3 runs to 18 residues. The chain's CDR3 is CASSEGVSSGRARETQYF. In nucleotides, the CDR3 is TGTGCCAGCAGTGAAGGGGTCTCTAGCGGGAGGGCCAGGGAGACCCAGTACTTC.

This clonotype was detected a few times. This chain joins TRBV6-1 and TRBJ1-1; the match to TRBD1 covers 8 bases. Unmatched junction bases numbered 12, after V lost 8 bases and J lost 10 bases. Germline lookup yields CDR1 MNHNS and CDR2 SASEGT. The length of the CDR3 is 13 residues. The DNA for the CDR3 is TGTGCCAGCGCCTTATCAGGGGGCTGGGTAGCTTTCTTT. This gives the protein CASALSGGWVAFF.

This chain links TRBV3-1 with TRBJ2-1; 7 nucleotides align to TRBD2. V trimming: 1 base; J trimming: 3 bases; junction bases outside the gene matches: 3. This CDR3 has 15 residues. The germline V gene encodes CDR1 LGHDT and CDR2 YNNKEL (reference sequence). For the CDR3, the DNA is TGTGCCAGCAGCCAAGTGGGGGACTACTACAATGAGCAGTTCTTC. Translated, it gives CASSQVGDYYNEQFF.

Ten or more counts support this clonotype. V and J are TRBV7-6 and TRBJ1-6; unclear D gene. The CDR3 consists of 14 residues. The V end lost 1 base, the J end lost 8 bases, and 9 bases lay between the germline ends. The V gene's germline CDR1 is SGHVS and CDR2 FNYEAQ. The CDR3 DNA reads as TGTGCCAGCAGCTTAGAAGGGTTCGATTCACCCCTCCACTTT. Residues: CASSLEGFDSPLHF. Full variable domain (rest looked up from reference TRBV7-6 and TRBJ1-6): GAGVSQSPRYKVTKRGQDVALRCDPISGHVSLYWYRQALGQGPEFLTYFNYEAQQDKSGLPNDRFSAERPEGSISTLTIQRTEQRDSAMYRCASSLEGFDSPLHFGNGTRLTVT.

This chain joins TRBV5-1 and TRBJ2-1; TRBD2 matches at 13 bases. Germline CDR1 and CDR2: SGHRS and YFSETQ. CDR3 length equals 17 residues. The V gene end was trimmed by 4 bases and the J gene end by 7 bases; junction bases not matched to a gene: 11. The CDR3 loop reads CASSPASGTSGENEQFF. The CDR3 region has the DNA TGCGCCAGCAGCCCAGCCTCCGGGACTAGCGGGGAAAATGAGCAGTTCTTC. The full variable domain, in which reference TRBV5-1 and TRBJ2-1 provide the parts outside the CDR3, is KAGVTQTPRYLIKTRGQQVTLSCSPISGHRSVSWYQQTPGQGLQFLFEYFSETQRNKGNFPGRFSGRQFSNSRSEMNVSTLELGDSALYLCASSPASGTSGENEQFFGPGTRLTVL.